A selection of T cell receptor beta chains follows, all from one sample in a study of T-cell memory formation after mild COVID-19. One entry per CDR3 protein, called by TCRdb with MiXCR from the 5' RACE reads. The sample records hundreds of thousands of distinct CDR3 sequences, about a fifth being singletons. The sequenced sample consisted of PBMCs or a T cell subset sorted from them (not recorded which). These receptor sequences come from an adult woman who had mild COVID-19 (a few samples of this study predate the infection). Cell type and time point are not known. CDR3s include the opening cysteine and the closing phenylalanine or tryptophan. Each record gives: D gene, J gene, clone size, V gene, CDR3 protein, CDR3 DNA. D genes are given only for firm matches. A row's size may be missing; if present it is once, few, many or a size class.

D gene: NA
J gene: TRBJ2-3
clone size: NA
V gene: TRBV7-9
CDR3 protein: CASSSAWESPSTDTQYF
CDR3 DNA: TGTGCCAGCAGCTCAGCATGGGAGTCCCCTAGCACAGATACGCAGTATTTT

D gene: TRBD1
J gene: TRBJ2-1
clone size: NA
V gene: TRBV6-2/TRBV6-3
CDR3 protein: CASSKPGQGPHEQFF
CDR3 DNA: TGTGCCAGCAGTAAACCGGGACAGGGCCCCCATGAGCAGTTCTTC

D gene: NA
J gene: TRBJ1-5
clone size: NA
V gene: TRBV12-3/TRBV12-4
CDR3 protein: CASSFSRRNQPQHF
CDR3 DNA: TGTGCCAGCAGTTTCAGCAGGAGAAATCAGCCCCAGCATTTT

D gene: TRBD2
J gene: TRBJ2-1
clone size: few
V gene: TRBV9
CDR3 protein: CASSASSGRVWDEQFF
CDR3 DNA: TGTGCCAGCAGCGCCTCTAGCGGGAGAGTGTGGGATGAGCAGTTCTTC

D gene: NA
J gene: TRBJ1-4
clone size: NA
V gene: TRBV4-1
CDR3 protein: CASSRTGLGNEKLFF
CDR3 DNA: TGCGCCAGCAGCCGAACAGGGTTAGGTAATGAAAAACTGTTTTTT

D gene: NA
J gene: TRBJ2-1
clone size: NA
V gene: TRBV10-3
CDR3 protein: CAISESWENEQFF
CDR3 DNA: TGTGCCATCAGTGAGTCTTGGGAAAATGAGCAGTTCTTC

D gene: TRBD2
J gene: TRBJ2-7
clone size: few
V gene: TRBV6-5
CDR3 protein: CASSYAGLAGTYEQYF
CDR3 DNA: TGTGCCAGCAGTTACGCGGGACTAGCGGGGACCTACGAGCAGTACTTC

D gene: TRBD1
J gene: TRBJ2-3
clone size: once
V gene: TRBV14
CDR3 protein: CASSQDRPGQTTDTQYF
CDR3 DNA: TGTGCCAGCAGCCAAGATCGCCCGGGACAGACAACAGATACGCAGTATTTT

D gene: TRBD2
J gene: TRBJ2-7
clone size: NA
V gene: TRBV7-9
CDR3 protein: CASRPSAGFGEQYF
CDR3 DNA: TGTGCCAGCAGACCCTCAGCGGGGTTTGGCGAGCAGTACTTC

D gene: TRBD1
J gene: TRBJ1-6
clone size: few
V gene: TRBV5-1
CDR3 protein: CASSTGTARPLHF
CDR3 DNA: TGCGCCAGCAGCACGGGGACAGCCCGACCCCTCCACTTT

D gene: NA
J gene: TRBJ1-3
clone size: few
V gene: TRBV18
CDR3 protein: CASSREGGGSGNTIYF
CDR3 DNA: TGTGCCAGCTCACGCGAAGGTGGGGGCTCTGGAAACACCATATATTTT

D gene: NA
J gene: TRBJ2-1
clone size: NA
V gene: TRBV12-3/TRBV12-4
CDR3 protein: CASLTDPNNEQFF
CDR3 DNA: TGTGCCAGCTTAACAGACCCAAACAATGAGCAGTTCTTC

D gene: TRBD1
J gene: TRBJ2-7
clone size: few
V gene: TRBV4-1
CDR3 protein: CASSPGSQGAYEQYF
CDR3 DNA: TGCGCCAGCAGCCCTGGGTCACAGGGGGCCTACGAGCAGTACTTC

D gene: NA
J gene: TRBJ1-4
clone size: few
V gene: TRBV12-3/TRBV12-4
CDR3 protein: CASRPGGTLNEKLFF
CDR3 DNA: TGTGCCAGCAGGCCCGGAGGGACCCTTAATGAAAAACTGTTTTTT

D gene: NA
J gene: TRBJ1-1
clone size: few
V gene: TRBV6-5
CDR3 protein: CASSSPGWDEGDTEAFF
CDR3 DNA: TGTGCCAGCAGTTCGCCTGGGTGGGACGAGGGGGACACTGAAGCTTTCTTT

D gene: TRBD2
J gene: TRBJ2-3
clone size: NA
V gene: TRBV5-5
CDR3 protein: CASSLAAGGTDTQYF
CDR3 DNA: TGTGCCAGCAGCTTGGCCGCGGGGGGGACAGATACGCAGTATTTT

D gene: TRBD2
J gene: TRBJ2-5
clone size: NA
V gene: TRBV27
CDR3 protein: CASSLISSGSAETQYF
CDR3 DNA: TGTGCCAGCAGTTTGATTTCTAGCGGGAGCGCAGAGACCCAGTACTTC